This TCR beta chain was recovered during a study of shared clonotypes between healthy human individuals. Whole-study findings and limits: Relative to their counterparts shared across all four donors, non-shared clonotypes exhibited diminished generation probabilities.

V lost 5 bases to trimming and J lost 7 bases, with 9 bases between them. The CDR3 extends over 12 amino acids. CDR1 is SGHVS, CDR2 FQNEAQ, per germline. Clones were read by immunoSEQ multiplex PCR, and TCRdb kept only the in-frame ones, dropping some. The table lists around 1.6 million clones, about 98% of them singletons. Concerning this clone: Its antigen is unidentified.

Specimen: naive CD4+ T cells sorted from blood. Stated subset: CD45RA+ positively selected. The TCR sequence derives from a man aged 25-45 years in good health. This chain links TRBV7-8 with TRBJ2-1; D possibly matches TRBD1 or TRBD2 (5 bases each). As DNA, the CDR3 is TGTGCCAGCAGCGCCTGGGGGAATGAGCAGTTCTTC. It is translated as CASSAWGNEQFF.